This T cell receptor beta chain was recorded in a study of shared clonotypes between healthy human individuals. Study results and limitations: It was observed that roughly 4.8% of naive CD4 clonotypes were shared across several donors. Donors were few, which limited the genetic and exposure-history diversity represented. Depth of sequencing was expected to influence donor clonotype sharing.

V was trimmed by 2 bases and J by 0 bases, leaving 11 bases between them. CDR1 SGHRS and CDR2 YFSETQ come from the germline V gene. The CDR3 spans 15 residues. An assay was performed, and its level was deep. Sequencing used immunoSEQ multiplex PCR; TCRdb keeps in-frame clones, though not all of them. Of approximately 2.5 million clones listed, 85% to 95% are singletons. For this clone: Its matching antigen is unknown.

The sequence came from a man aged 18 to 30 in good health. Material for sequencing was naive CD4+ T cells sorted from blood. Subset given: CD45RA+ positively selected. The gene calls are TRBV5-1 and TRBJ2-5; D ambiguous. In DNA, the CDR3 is TGCGCCAGCAGCTTAGTAGTGGACCACCAAGAGACCCAGTACTTC. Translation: CASSLVVDHQETQYF.